One T cell receptor beta chain is described in this entry. Its specificity is unknown. This entry comes from a study of Ad26.COV2.S vaccination and SARS-CoV-2 variants. The study's findings and limits: Reports say spike-specific CD8+ and CD4+ T cell responses covered substantial breadth after vaccination.

Measured with immunoSEQ multiplex PCR; TCRdb has only the in-frame clones, and not every one. The repertoire holds about 350,000 clones, with around 84% as singletons. This CDR3 has 13 residues. Germline-derived CDR1 and CDR2 are SEHNR and FQNEAQ (reference sequence). The V gene end was trimmed by 4 bases and the J gene end by 8 bases; junction bases not matched to a gene: 4. Treatment defined: roughly 18 received Ad26.COV2.S at low or high dose, single or two shots; 5 received placebo; per-sample allocation not given. Following the first vaccine or placebo injection, samples were taken on day 63. An adult aged 18-55 years in Boston served as the donor. An Ad26 vector expressing Wuhan-strain SARS-CoV-2 spike served as the vaccine.

This clonotype originated in a person between 18 and 60 years old who received the Ad26.COV2.S COVID-19 vaccine or a placebo. V and J are TRBV7-9 and TRBJ1-4; 7 nucleotides line up with TRBD1. Sequencing used peripheral blood, obtained in a trial of Ad26.COV2.S vaccine versus placebo. The CDR3 DNA sequence: TGTGCCAGCAGCTCCTCAGGGGGAGAAAAACTGTTTTTT. As protein: CASSSSGGEKLFF.